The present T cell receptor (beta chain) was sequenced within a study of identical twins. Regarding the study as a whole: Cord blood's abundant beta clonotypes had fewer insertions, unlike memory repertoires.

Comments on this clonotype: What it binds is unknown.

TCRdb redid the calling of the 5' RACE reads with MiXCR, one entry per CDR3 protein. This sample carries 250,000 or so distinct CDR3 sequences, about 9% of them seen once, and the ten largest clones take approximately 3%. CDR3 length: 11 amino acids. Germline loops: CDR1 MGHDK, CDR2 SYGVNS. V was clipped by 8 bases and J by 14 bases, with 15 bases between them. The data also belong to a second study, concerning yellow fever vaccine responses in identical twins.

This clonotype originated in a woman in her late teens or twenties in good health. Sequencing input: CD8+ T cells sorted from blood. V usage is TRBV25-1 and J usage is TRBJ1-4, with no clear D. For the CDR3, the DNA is TGTGCCAGCGTCTCCTCCGGCGATCTGTTTTTT. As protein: CASVSSGDLFF. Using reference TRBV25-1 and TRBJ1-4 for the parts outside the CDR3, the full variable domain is EADIYQTPRYLVIGTGKKITLECSQTMGHDKMYWYQQDPGMELHLIHYSYGVNSTEKGDLSSESTVSRIRTEHFPLTLESARPSHTSQYLCASVSSGDLFFGSGTQLSVL.